Below, one TCR beta chain is given with its context. What it binds is not known. The data originate from a study of blood T cells in healthy people across ages. Study-wide findings and caveats: Long-lived donors exceeded aged donors in naive CD4+ cells and diversity.

The length of the CDR3 is 13 residues. Trimming cost V 5 bases and J 3 bases, with 10 bases left between them. Alongside a J-beta primer mix, a sample-barcoded 5' primer served in a second PCR lasting about 7 to 12 cycles. Each TCR beta cDNA got a 12-nucleotide random molecular identifier. In TCRdb, the 5' RACE reads were re-called with MiXCR into one record per CDR3 protein. In the table there are 800,000 to 950,000 distinct CDR3 sequences, roughly 52% of which are singletons. The sequence was collected from a man aged 25-45 years in good health. The specimen sequenced was blood. The J gene is TRBJ2-5, the V gene TRBV12-3 or TRBV12-4, with D possibly being TRBD1 (5 bases). The CDR3 DNA is TGTGCCAGCAGTCCTCCGACAGAAGAGACCCAGTACTTC. It is translated as CASSPPTEETQYF.